This T cell receptor beta chain emerged from a study of cytomegalovirus exposure and HLA in healthy donors. For the study at large: Among 398 genotyped donors, around 81% fell in the Caucasian-associated ancestry cluster. The study's findings and limits: According to an earlier analysis, most TCR beta V segments yielded productive rearrangements about 87% or about 30% of the time. The authors later found most CMV-associated TCR beta chains appeared HLA-restricted. In a later analysis, TCR beta V- and J-gene trimming was associated with a missense DCLRE1C variant.

Of note for this clone: Its antigen is currently unknown.

J lost 3 bases, V lost 5 bases, and 9 bases had no gene match. Looked up from germline, CDR1 is LGHNA and CDR2 is YNFKEQ. The CDR3 contains 15 residues. Primers: 60 Vbeta forward and 13 Jbeta reverse. Sequencing was performed with immunoSEQ multiplex PCR; in TCRdb, only in-frame clones are kept and a portion is missing. The sample lists about 200,000 clones, 65% to 85% seen once, with 2.9% in the top ten. Sequenced sample: PBMCs. This TCR was sampled from a woman in her twenties or thirties in good health and CMV-seronegative. This rearrangement joins TRBV4-2 to TRBJ2-7; 8 bases align to TRBD1. The CDR3 loop reads CASSSGQGVGYEQYF. The CDR3 coding sequence is TGTGCCAGCAGCTCCGGACAGGGCGTTGGCTACGAGCAGTACTTC.